This passage covers 8 T cell receptor beta chains from one sample sequenced in a study of spatial heterogeneity in lung cancer (dated by TCRdb to 2018 to 2020). Broad study findings and their caveats: The tumor nonsynonymous mutation count correlated with the number of expanded alpha and beta TCRs within the tumor.

These TCRs' antigens remain unknown. The meaning of the sample's time point label: sample taken at primary tumor resection. The method behind the library was 5' RACE. These reads were obtained on a NextSeq 500. In TCRdb, the public reads were trimmed at Q25 with fastp and aligned with MiXCR, with productive beta chains retained. Entries are consolidated by CDR3 protein sequence, retaining the most common genes and DNA. This sample is represented by about 100,000 distinct CDR3 sequences; 4% to 4.5% of them were singletons. The ten largest account for around 20% of the sample. The material sequenced was lung tumor tissue, taken at surgery. These receptors all stem from a male donor with early-stage non-small cell lung cancer.

The table lists this clonotype with many counts. This chain links TRBV12-3 or TRBV12-4 with TRBJ2-5, with D hard to call. The V end lost 3 bases, the J end lost 4 bases, and 15 bases lay between the germline ends. The length of the CDR3 is 15 residues. CDR3 nucleotides: TGTGCCAGCAGTTTTTTTTCGGGCACCGGAGAGACCCAGTACTTC. This codes for CASSFFSGTGETQYF.

This clonotype appeared many times. V is TRBV7-2 and J is TRBJ1-1; a possible D gene is TRBD1 (5 bases). V was trimmed by 2 bases and J by 4 bases, leaving 14 bases between them. The CDR3 extends over 15 amino acids. In germline, CDR1 is SGHTA, CDR2 FQGNSA. CDR3 residues: CASSLNQGLFTEAFF. CDR3 nucleotides: TGTGCCAGCAGCTTAAACCAGGGATTGTTCACTGAAGCTTTCTTT.

This clonotype occurred many times. For the CDR3, the DNA is TGCAGTGCTACGACCGGGACTAGCGTTTACAATGAGCAGTTCTTC. It codes for CSATTGTSVYNEQFF. This chain connects TRBV20-1 to TRBJ2-1; 10 nucleotides align to TRBD2. From germline, CDR1 is DFQATT and CDR2 SNEGSKA (reference sequence). V trimming: 4 bases; J trimming: 4 bases; junction bases outside the gene matches: 7. CDR3 length: 15 residues.

This clonotype was seen at least ten times. The chain recombines TRBV5-5 with TRBJ1-1; possibly TRBD1 for D (5 bases). Germline V gene lookup returns CDR1 SGHKS and CDR2 YYEKEE (reference sequence). With 3 bases removed from V and 4 bases from J, the gap between germline ends came to 10 bases. This CDR3 is built from 13 residues. The CDR3 reads CASSYQGFTEAFF. CDR3 sequence (DNA): TGTGCCAGCAGCTATCAGGGTTTCACTGAAGCTTTCTTT. The complete variable domain, with remaining parts taken from reference TRBV5-5 and TRBJ1-1, reads DAGVTQSPTHLIKTRGQQVTLRCSPISGHKSVSWYQQVLGQGPQFIFQYYEKEERGRGNFPDRFSARQFPNYSSELNVNALLLGDSALYLCASSYQGFTEAFFGQGTRLTVV.

This clonotype was recorded at least ten times. This chain uses TRBV5-1 with TRBJ2-1, with D unresolved. The germline CDR1 and CDR2 sequences are SGHRS and YFSETQ. The CDR3 has 15 residues. V lost 0 bases and J 7 bases, leaving 14 bases between the germline ends. The CDR3 nucleotides read TGCGCCAGCAGCTTGGGACCCCTTATGAGTAATGAGCAGTTCTTC. This encodes CASSLGPLMSNEQFF.

This clonotype appeared many times. The CDR3 bases are TGTGCCAGCAGGGGGGGACGGGGCGGCAATCAGCCCCAGCATTTT. This encodes CASRGGRGGNQPQHF. The chain uses TRBV6-1 and TRBJ1-5; maybe TRBD1 (5 bases). V lost 6 bases and J lost 2, with 14 bases in between. Germline V lookup: CDR1 MNHNS, CDR2 SASEGT. The CDR3 is 15 amino acids.

This clonotype was detected many times. The limits of the CDR3 on the DNA are not certain, so only TCRdb's listed CDR3 is given. V is TRBV18 and J is TRBJ1-1; the D call of TRBD1 is as the table states it, not checked on the DNA. Germline V gene lookup returns CDR1 KGHSH and CDR2 LQKENI. Counting both end residues, the CDR3 totals 15 amino acids. The CDR3 protein is CASFSLDRGLTEAFF.

This clonotype was counted at least ten times. This chain uses TRBV12-3 or TRBV12-4 with TRBJ2-1, with D unclear. CDR3 size: 15 residues. Trimming shortened V by 2 bases and J by 0 bases, and 8 bases separated the two germline ends. The CDR3 region is CASSLLLSSYNEQFF. The DNA of the CDR3 is TGTGCCAGCAGTTTATTGCTGAGCTCCTACAATGAGCAGTTCTTC.